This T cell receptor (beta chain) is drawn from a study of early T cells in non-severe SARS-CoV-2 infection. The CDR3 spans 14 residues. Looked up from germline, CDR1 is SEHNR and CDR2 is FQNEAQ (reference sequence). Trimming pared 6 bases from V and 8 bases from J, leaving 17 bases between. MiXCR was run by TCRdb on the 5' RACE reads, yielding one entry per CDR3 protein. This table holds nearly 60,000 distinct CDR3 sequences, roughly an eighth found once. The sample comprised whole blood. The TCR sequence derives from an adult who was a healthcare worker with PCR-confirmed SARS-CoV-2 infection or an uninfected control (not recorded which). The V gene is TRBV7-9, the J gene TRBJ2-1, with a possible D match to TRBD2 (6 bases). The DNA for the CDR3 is TGTGCCAGCAGTGGACTACTAGCCCCCGATGAGCAGTTCTTC. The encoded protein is CASSGLLAPDEQFF.